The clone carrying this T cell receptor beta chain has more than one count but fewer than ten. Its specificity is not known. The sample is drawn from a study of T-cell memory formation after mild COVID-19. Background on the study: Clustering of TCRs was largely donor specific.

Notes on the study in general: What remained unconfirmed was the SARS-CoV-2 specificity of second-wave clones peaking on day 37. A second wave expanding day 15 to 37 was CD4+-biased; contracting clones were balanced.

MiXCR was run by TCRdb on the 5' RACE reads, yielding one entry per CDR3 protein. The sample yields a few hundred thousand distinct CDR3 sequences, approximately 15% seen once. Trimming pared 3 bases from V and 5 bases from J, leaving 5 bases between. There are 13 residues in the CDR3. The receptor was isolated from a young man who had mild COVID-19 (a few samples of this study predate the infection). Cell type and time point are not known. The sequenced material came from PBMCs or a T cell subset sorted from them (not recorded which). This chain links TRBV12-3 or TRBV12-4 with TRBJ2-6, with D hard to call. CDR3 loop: CASSFRWANVLTF. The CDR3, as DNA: TGTGCCAGCAGTTTTAGGTGGGCCAACGTCCTGACTTTC.